This TCR beta chain originates from a study of cytomegalovirus exposure and HLA in healthy donors. General study findings and limits: Common viral pathogens (according to a later analysis) appeared linked to several of the most significant clusters. The productive fraction for most TCR beta V segments was about 87% or about 30% in an earlier analysis. In vitro, a few CMV-associated chains proved specific for CMV antigens. An analysis that came later showed most CMV-associated TCR beta chains appearing HLA-restricted.

Primers for the PCR totalled 60 Vbeta and 13 Jbeta. Sequenced by immunoSEQ multiplex PCR; TCRdb stores in-frame clones only, minus some. In the table there are some 160,000 clones, around 80% of which are singletons. In its sample, this clone was seen once. Antigen unknown. This sample also contains other DNA sequences that code for the same CDR3. The CDR3 runs to 13 residues. V gave up 6 bases and J gave up 5 bases; unmatched junction bases: 3. Germline CDR1 is MNHEY and CDR2 is SMNVEV (reference sequence). The TCR sequence derives from a male donor in good health and CMV-seropositive. The chain has TRBV27 and TRBJ1-1; 10 nucleotides match TRBD1. The sample taken for sequencing was PBMCs. The CDR3 here is CASRTGGLTEAFF. The CDR3 nucleotides are TGTGCCAGCAGGACAGGGGGCCTGACTGAAGCTTTCTTT.